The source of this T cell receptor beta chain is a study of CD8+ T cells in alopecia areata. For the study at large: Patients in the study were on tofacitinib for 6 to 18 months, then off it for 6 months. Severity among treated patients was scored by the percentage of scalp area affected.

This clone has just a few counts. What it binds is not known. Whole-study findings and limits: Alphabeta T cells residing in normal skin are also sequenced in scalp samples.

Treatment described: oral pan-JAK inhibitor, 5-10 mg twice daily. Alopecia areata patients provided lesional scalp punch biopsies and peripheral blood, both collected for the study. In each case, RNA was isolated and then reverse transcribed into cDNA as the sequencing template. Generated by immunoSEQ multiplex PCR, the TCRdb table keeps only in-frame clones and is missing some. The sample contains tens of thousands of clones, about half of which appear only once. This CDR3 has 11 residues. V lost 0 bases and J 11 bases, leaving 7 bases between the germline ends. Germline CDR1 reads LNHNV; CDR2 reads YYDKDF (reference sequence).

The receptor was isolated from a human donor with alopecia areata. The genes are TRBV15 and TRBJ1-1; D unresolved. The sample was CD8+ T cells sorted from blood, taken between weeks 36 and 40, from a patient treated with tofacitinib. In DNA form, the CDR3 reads TGTGCCACCAGCAGAGATCGGACGGCTTTCTTT. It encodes CATSRDRTAFF.